This TCR beta chain was observed in a study of T cell repertoires in cytomegalovirus infection (dated by TCRdb to about 2019). Some background on the complete study: Alongside well-studied HLA-B-restricted epitopes, the peptide stimulations were aimed at recently identified HLA-C-restricted CMV epitopes, whose presentation resists viral immunomodulation. Donor HLA type was relevant to the analysis, as public TCR beta signatures indicated carriage of CMV infection together with the matching HLA type.

As regards this clonotype: What antigen it recognizes has not been identified. One base away there is no much larger clone; base qualities are not given.

In light of the paper, this sample's treatment or condition label describes: in vitro stimulation with specific CMV peptide epitopes to enrich CMV-specific T cells. The instrument was an Illumina HiSeq 1500. TCRdb reran the public reads through fastp at Q25 and MiXCR, keeping productive beta chains. Rows are unified per CDR3 protein, each entry keeping the most common DNA and genes. The sample contains 700,000 to 850,000 distinct CDR3 sequences, about 31% of them found a single time. Around 11% of the sample is held by the ten biggest clonotypes. General study outcomes and caveats: Carriers of CMV infection plus the relevant HLA type were discriminated by the cumulative frequency of public TCR beta family members in the study cohort and in an independent roughly 340-donor cohort. The ex vivo response was dominated by HLA-C-restricted CMV-specific TCR beta clonotypes, which also provided the single most frequent clonotype in two of eight donors.

Sequences LGHNA (CDR1) and YSLEER (CDR2) are obtained from the germline V gene. The CDR3 starts with the cysteine, ends with the phenylalanine, and has 15 residues. Only the CDR3 portion is preserved as DNA: 45 bases, with reading frame beginning at the first base. Trimming removed 0 bases from V and 7 bases from J, leaving 12 bases between the germline ends. This receptor was taken from a human donor in good health (CMV status not recorded). Some clones in this sample may be carry-over from other donors' samples. Specimen: cultured CD8+ T cells from PBMCs, collected from culture after CMV antigen stimulation. The chain links TRBV4-3 with TRBJ2-2, with the D gene uncertain. The sequenced DNA: TGCGCCAGCAGCCAAGATCGATTGGGTCACGGGGAGCTGTTTTTT. The encoded protein is CASSQDRLGHGELFF.